This T cell receptor beta chain was identified during a study of OX40 agonist ivuxolimab in advanced cancers. At baseline, cycle 4 day 1, and cycle 7 day 1, blood was sampled. Sequencing was performed with immunoSEQ multiplex PCR; in TCRdb, only in-frame clones are kept and a portion is missing. Among 70,000 to 95,000 clones listed, about 90% were seen once. Specimen: CD4+ or CD8+ T cells sorted from blood, collected in a trial of the OX40 agonist ivuxolimab. The sequence was obtained from an adult with an advanced solid tumor such as melanoma, head and neck, liver or kidney cancer.

This CDR3 reads CASSLGLGTPNNEQFF. The CDR3 coding sequence is TGTGCCAGCAGCTTAGGACTTGGGACCCCGAACAATGAGCAGTTCTTC. The chain links TRBV11-2 to TRBJ2-1; D may match TRBD1 or TRBD2 (5 bases each). This CDR3 has 16 amino acids. Germline V gives CDR1 SGHAT, CDR2 FQNNGV. The V and J ends lost 1 base and 5 bases respectively, with 15 bases between them. The entire variable domain, with the rest obtained from reference TRBV11-2 and TRBJ2-1, is as follows: EAGVAQSPRYKIIEKRQSVAFWCNPISGHATLYWYQQILGQGPKLLIQFQNNGVVDDSQLPKDRFSAERLKGVDSTLKIQPAKLEDSAVYLCASSLGLGTPNNEQFFGPGTRLTVL.